This TCR beta chain was sequenced in a study of OX40 agonist ivuxolimab in advanced cancers. Worth noting for this clone: What it binds is unknown.

V lost 6 bases and J 1 base, leaving 17 bases between the germline ends. Germline CDR1 SGHVS, CDR2 FQNEAQ. The CDR3 covers 16 residues. Overall study results and limits: Among T cells, CD8+ cells averaged more expanded clones than CD4+ cells.

The data were produced by immunoSEQ multiplex PCR, yet TCRdb's version contains in-frame clones alone and is incomplete. The sample includes under 25,000 clones, 75% to 85% of them seen just once. This TCR was sampled from an adult with an advanced solid tumor such as melanoma, head and neck, liver or kidney cancer. This chain joins TRBV7-8 and TRBJ2-3; perhaps D is TRBD1 or TRBD2 (5 bases each). This sample comprised CD4+ or CD8+ T cells sorted from blood, obtained in a trial of the OX40 agonist ivuxolimab. In DNA form, the CDR3 reads TGTGCCAGCAGAGGTCCCGGGGCATACGGCACAGATACGCAGTATTTT. It encodes CASRGPGAYGTDTQYF.